The entry that follows covers one T cell receptor beta chain sequence. The source of the sample is a study of CD8 T cells in Susac syndrome. Random-hexamer reverse transcription was applied to 0.5 to 1 ug RNA. Each CDR3 protein gets one entry after TCRdb re-called the immunoSEQ multiplex PCR reads with MiXCR. This table holds around 300,000 distinct CDR3 sequences, roughly 85% found once. The clonotype originates from a human donor with multiple sclerosis. The specimen was CD8+ T cells from PBMCs.

The CDR3 protein is CASSLVAPGYEQYF. CDR3 DNA sequence: TGTGCCAGCAGCTTAGTTGCGCCCGGATACGAGCAGTACTTC. The chain combines TRBV7-2 with TRBJ2-7; D call uncertain. With 1 base removed from V and 4 bases from J, the gap between germline ends came to 11 bases. CDR3 length: 14 residues. Germline CDR1 and CDR2: SGHTA and FQGNSA.